Presented here are 30 T cell receptor beta chains from one specimen sequenced in a study of long-term antiretroviral therapy in people with HIV. The authors ran the immunoSEQ assay, v3.0, at survey level. Produced via immunoSEQ multiplex PCR; TCRdb's table is partial and in-frame only. The sample holds around 16,000 clones; about 84% are singletons and the top ten take 14%. Material: unsorted PBMCs, obtained approximately 1.3 years before starting antiretroviral therapy. All receptors come from a man aged 25 to 40 with HIV.

The chain uses TRBV5-4 and TRBJ2-3; 14 nucleotides agree with TRBD2. Germline CDR1 reads SGHNT; CDR2 reads YYREEE (reference sequence). CDR3 length equals 17 residues. With V trimmed by 0 bases and J by 3 bases, 3 bases remained unmatched. The chain's CDR3 is CASSLGTSGRWTDTQYF. In DNA, the CDR3 is TGTGCCAGCAGCTTGGGGACTAGCGGGAGGTGGACAGATACGCAGTATTTT.

V usage is TRBV4-2 and J usage is TRBJ2-1; 8 nucleotides align to TRBD2. The CDR3 runs 16 residues. Germline V gene data show CDR1 as LGHNA and CDR2 as YNFKEQ. V lost 0 bases and J lost 6; bases outside the gene matches: 7. In DNA form, the CDR3 reads TGTGCCAGCAGCCAAGATCTGGGGACTAGTCGCAATGAGCAGTTCTTC. Translation: CASSQDLGTSRNEQFF.

By proportion, this clone is medium-sized. The V call is TRBV18, the J call TRBJ2-5, with TRBD2 matching over 12 bases. From germline, CDR1 is KGHSH and CDR2 LQKENI. The CDR3 spans 19 residues. Trimming at V came to 1 base and at J to 1 base, leaving 10 bases not matched to a gene. CDR3 bases: TGTGCCAGCTCACCACGAACCATTCCGACTAGCGGGGGCCAAGAGACCCAGTACTTC. Its protein is CASSPRTIPTSGGQETQYF. The entire variable domain, with the rest obtained from reference TRBV18 and TRBJ2-5, is as follows: NAGVMQNPRHLVRRRGQEARLRCSPMKGHSHVYWYRQLPEEGLKFMVYLQKENIIDESGMPKERFSAEFPKEGPSILRIQQVVRGDSAAYFCASSPRTIPTSGGQETQYFGPGTRLLVL.

This clone was detected only once. The chain links TRBV15 to TRBJ2-7, with no clear D. This CDR3 region has 17 residues. The ends were cut back, 3 bases at V and 2 bases at J, with 20 bases in the middle. Germline CDR1 reads LNHNV; CDR2 reads YYDKDF (reference sequence). The chain's CDR3 is CATSSHHGEAPPYEQYF. CDR3 DNA sequence: TGTGCCACCAGCAGCCACCATGGAGAAGCTCCCCCCTACGAGCAGTACTTC.

Only a few counts were recorded for this clone. J is TRBJ1-6 and V is TRBV2, with unresolved D. The CDR3 length is 11 residues. With 9 bases removed from V and 14 bases from J, the gap between germline ends came to 14 bases. In germline, CDR1 is SNHLY, CDR2 FYNNEI. For the CDR3, the DNA is TGTGCCAGTGAGAGCGGGAATTCCCTCCACTTT. Its translation: CASESGNSLHF.

The chain has TRBV7-6 and TRBJ1-6; no clear D. Per the germline V gene, CDR1 is SGHVS and CDR2 is FNYEAQ. Deletions cut 1 base from V and 5 bases from J, with 15 bases between. The CDR3 runs 17 residues. The CDR3 loop is CASSLEDMNSNNSPLHF. In DNA form, the CDR3 reads TGTGCCAGCAGCTTAGAAGACATGAATTCTAATAATTCACCCCTCCACTTT.

This chain joins TRBV6-1 and TRBJ2-7; TRBD1 might be the D (5 bases). The V gene lost 8 bases and the J gene lost 3 bases, with 14 bases spanning the gap. Germline V gives CDR1 MNHNS, CDR2 SASEGT. The CDR3 totals 13 residues. The CDR3 region is CASGWGSNYEQYF. In DNA form, the CDR3 reads TGTGCCAGCGGGTGGGGCAGTAACTACGAGCAGTACTTC.

The chain carries TRBV13 and TRBJ2-7, with D maybe TRBD2 (5 bases). Trimming took 6 bases from V and 2 from J, leaving 8 bases between them. This CDR3 is built from 12 residues. Germline CDR1 is PRHDT and CDR2 is FYEKMQ (reference sequence). CDR3: CASSFGTYEQYF. DNA of the CDR3: TGTGCCAGCAGTTTCGGGACCTACGAGCAGTACTTC.

The chain joins TRBV6-1 to TRBJ2-7; a weak D match, TRBD2 (5 bases). Germline CDR1 reads MNHNS; CDR2 reads SASEGT. The CDR3 contains 13 residues. Trimming stripped 9 bases from V and 6 bases from J, with 18 bases between. CDR3 loop: CASFHGQAGEQYF. The DNA for the CDR3 is TGTGCCAGTTTCCATGGTCAGGCGGGCGAGCAGTACTTC.

This chain links TRBV6-1 with TRBJ2-2, with D possibly TRBD2 on 7 matching bases. Between the trimmed V and J ends, which lost 11 bases and 7 bases, there was a span of 14 bases. Germline CDR1 reads MNHNS; CDR2 reads SASEGT. The CDR3 covers 12 residues. The CDR3 here is CASREGVGELFF. For the CDR3, the DNA is TGTGCCTCTAGGGAGGGGGTCGGGGAGCTGTTTTTT.

This clone was counted between two and nine times. The chain links TRBV27 to TRBJ2-7, with 9 positions matching TRBD1. CDR1 is MNHEY and CDR2 is SMNVEV in the germline V gene (reference sequence). V was pared by 7 bases and J by 4 bases, with 5 bases of the junction left unmatched. The CDR3 has 13 residues. This CDR3 is CASKTGGGYEQYF. The CDR3 DNA reads TGTGCCAGCAAGACAGGGGGGGGATACGAGCAGTACTTC.

This chain joins TRBV5-1 and TRBJ1-1; D is ambiguous. The CDR3 totals 14 residues. Germline V gives CDR1 SGHRS, CDR2 YFSETQ. Trimming took 2 bases from V and 2 from J, leaving 10 bases between them. This CDR3 is CASSFGQANTEAFF. The CDR3 DNA sequence: TGCGCCAGCAGCTTCGGGCAAGCCAACACTGAAGCTTTCTTT.

Only one count was recorded for this clone. This chain uses TRBV6-5 with TRBJ2-5, with D possibly being TRBD2 (6 bases). This CDR3 contains 15 residues. The V and J ends lost 2 bases and 7 bases respectively, with 17 bases between them. Looked up from germline, CDR1 is MNHEY and CDR2 is SVGAGI. This CDR3 is CASSYVGRGEWTQYF. CDR3 coding DNA: TGTGCCAGCAGTTACGTTGGGCGCGGGGAATGGACCCAGTACTTC.

The CDR3 DNA follows: TGCGCCAGCAGTCCACTCCCGGGACTAGCACACAATGAGCAGTTCTTC. Its protein is CASSPLPGLAHNEQFF. V usage is TRBV4-1 and J usage is TRBJ2-1; 9 bases line up with TRBD2. The germline gives CDR1 MGHRA, CDR2 YSYEKL. J lost 5 bases, V lost 6 bases, and 11 bases had no gene match. The CDR3 contains 16 residues.

The rearrangement uses TRBV2 and TRBJ2-1, with 10 bases aligning to TRBD2. Losses at the gene ends were 1 base for V and 3 bases for J; bases not matched to a gene: 0. CDR3 length: 15 residues. Germline-derived CDR1 and CDR2 are SNHLY and FYNNEI. The DNA for the CDR3 is TGTGCCAGCAGTGAAGGGACTAGCGGCTACAATGAGCAGTTCTTC. Translation gives CASSEGTSGYNEQFF. Full variable domain (remainder filled in from reference TRBV2 and TRBJ2-1): EPEVTQTPSHQVTQMGQEVILRCVPISNHLYFYWYRQILGQKVEFLVSFYNNEISEKSEIFDDQFSVERPDGSNFTLKIRSTKLEDSAMYFCASSEGTSGYNEQFFGPGTRLTVL.

This clone appeared a single time. The V and J genes are TRBV19 and TRBJ2-7, with a possible D match to TRBD1 (5 bases). The CDR3 has 15 amino acids. Trimming removed 5 bases at V and 0 bases at J, with 14 bases between. Germline values: CDR1 LNHDA, CDR2 SQIVND (reference sequence). The CDR3 DNA reads as TGTGCCAGTAGTGACCAGGGTGGGTCCTCCTACGAGCAGTACTTC. It yields the protein CASSDQGGSSYEQYF.

V gene TRBV14 combines with J gene TRBJ1-3; 7 positions agree with TRBD1. CDR1 SGHDN and CDR2 FVKESK come from the germline V gene. The CDR3 has 15 amino acids. J gave up 0 bases and V 5 bases, and 4 bases lay outside the gene matches. In DNA, the CDR3 is TGTGCCAGCAGCGGACAGGCGTACTCTGGAAACACCATATATTTT. It specifies CASSGQAYSGNTIYF. Full variable domain (outside the CDR3, taken from reference TRBV14 and TRBJ1-3): EAGVTQFPSHSVIEKGQTVTLRCDPISGHDNLYWYRRVMGKEIKFLLHFVKESKQDESGMPNNRFLAERTGGTYSTLKVQPAELEDSGVYFCASSGQAYSGNTIYFGEGSWLTVV.

This clone was detected once. The chain couples TRBV19 to TRBJ2-7, with D possibly matching TRBD1 (5 bases). The V and J ends lost 6 bases and 7 bases respectively, with 22 bases between them. Germline CDR1 and CDR2: LNHDA and SQIVND (reference sequence). The CDR3 extends over 15 amino acids. CDR3 region: CASRQSDSSLEEQYF. DNA of the CDR3: TGTGCCAGTAGGCAAAGTGACAGCAGCTTAGAGGAGCAGTACTTC.

This chain joins TRBV5-6 and TRBJ2-1; D remains ambiguous. V lost 0 bases and J 0 bases, leaving 7 bases between the germline ends. CDR1 and CDR2 from the germline V gene are SGHDT and YYEEEE. The CDR3 spans 15 residues. The CDR3 here is CASSLGHNSYNEQFF. Written as DNA, the CDR3 is TGTGCCAGCAGCTTGGGCCATAACTCCTACAATGAGCAGTTCTTC. Together with reference TRBV5-6 and TRBJ2-1, the CDR3 gives the full variable domain: DAGVTQSPTHLIKTRGQQVTLRCSPKSGHDTVSWYQQALGQGPQFIFQYYEEEERQRGNFPDRFSGHQFPNYSSELNVNALLLGDSALYLCASSLGHNSYNEQFFGPGTRLTVL.

The V call is TRBV9, the J call TRBJ1-1, with unresolved D. Germline assignment: CDR1 SGDLS and CDR2 YYNGEE. The CDR3 sequence is 13 residues long. V shed 0 bases and J shed 7 bases, with 10 bases lying between them. The DNA for the CDR3 is TGTGCCAGCAGCGTAGAAGGGTCGGGTGAAGCTTTCTTT. Encoded protein: CASSVEGSGEAFF.

The chain links TRBV6-6 to TRBJ1-1; 7 bases are a match to TRBD1. The V gene end was trimmed by 6 bases and the J gene end by 9 bases; junction bases not matched to a gene: 7. Germline assignment: CDR1 MNHNY and CDR2 SVGAGI (reference sequence). CDR3 size: 12 residues. CDR3 coding DNA: TGTGCCAGCAGAAACGAGGGGGCCAAAGCTTTCTTT. Residues: CASRNEGAKAFF.

This clone occurred once. The chain employs TRBV6-6 and TRBJ1-5; tentative D call: TRBD1 (6 bases). CDR3 length equals 14 residues. Germline V gene data show CDR1 as MNHNY and CDR2 as SVGAGI (reference sequence). V shed 4 bases and J shed 3 bases, with 10 bases lying between them. The CDR3 loop reads CASSSWDNNQPQHF. The CDR3 coding sequence is TGTGCCAGCAGTTCATGGGACAACAATCAGCCCCAGCATTTT.

V gene TRBV14 combines with J gene TRBJ2-1; no definite D call. The germline V gene encodes CDR1 SGHDN and CDR2 FVKESK. V lost 0 bases to trimming and J lost 2 bases, with 8 bases between them. This CDR3 region has 15 residues. The CDR3 reads CASSQDGYTYNEQFF. DNA of the CDR3: TGTGCCAGCAGCCAAGATGGGTACACCTACAATGAGCAGTTCTTC.

The chain carries TRBV6-6 and TRBJ1-2; 7 nucleotides match TRBD1. After removal of 5 bases from V and 3 bases from J, the junction contained 6 bases not matched to a gene. The CDR3 spans 14 residues. Per the germline V gene, CDR1 is MNHNY and CDR2 is SVGAGI (reference sequence). The CDR3 DNA is TGTGCCAGCAGTCAGGGGGGACGGGACTATGGCTACACCTTC. Translating it yields CASSQGGRDYGYTF.

The V gene is TRBV7-9, the J gene TRBJ2-1; D is unresolved. CDR1 is SEHNR and CDR2 is FQNEAQ in the germline V gene (reference sequence). With 7 bases removed from V and 3 bases from J, the gap between germline ends came to 19 bases. The CDR3 consists of 16 residues. The CDR3 nucleotides are TGTGCCAGCACCCCTCGTGACGGGCCGGGCTACAATGAGCAGTTCTTC. Translation: CASTPRDGPGYNEQFF. The full variable domain, rest sourced from reference TRBV7-9 and TRBJ2-1, is DTGVSQNPRHKITKRGQNVTFRCDPISEHNRLYWYRQTLGQGPEFLTYFQNEAQLEKSRLLSDRFSAERPKGSFSTLEIQRTEQGDSAMYLCASTPRDGPGYNEQFFGPGTRLTVL.

This clone was recorded only once. The chain uses TRBV4-1 and TRBJ2-5; D remains ambiguous. Germline V gene data show CDR1 as MGHRA and CDR2 as YSYEKL. The CDR3 spans 14 residues. V shed 1 base and J shed 0 bases, with 6 bases lying between them. CDR3 DNA sequence: TGCGCCAGCAGCCAAGGGGGTTACCAAGAGACCCAGTACTTC. Protein sequence: CASSQGGYQETQYF.

This clone has more than one count but fewer than ten. The V and J genes are TRBV9 and TRBJ2-1, with TRBD1 identical over 10 bases. Unmatched junction bases numbered 2, after V lost 3 bases and J lost 5 bases. CDR3 length equals 14 residues. Germline loops: CDR1 SGDLS, CDR2 YYNGEE. CDR3 amino acids: CASSGTGGHNEQFF. The CDR3 nucleotides read TGTGCCAGCAGCGGGACAGGGGGGCACAATGAGCAGTTCTTC.

The J gene is TRBJ1-2, the V gene TRBV11-2; D is possibly TRBD1 (5 bases). Germline CDR1 reads SGHAT; CDR2 reads FQNNGV. The CDR3 totals 16 residues. Deletions cut 1 base from V and 4 bases from J, with 16 bases between. Here the CDR3 DNA reads TGTGCCAGCAGCTTAGGTCGACAGTCCCCCTCCTATGGCTACACCTTC. This gives the protein CASSLGRQSPSYGYTF.

This clone was recorded a few times. This chain uses TRBV4-3 with TRBJ2-1; 8 bases map to TRBD2. The CDR3 totals 16 residues. The V and J ends lost 3 bases and 4 bases, in that order; junction bases with no gene match: 8. Germline assignment: CDR1 LGHNA and CDR2 YSLEER. CDR3 nucleotide sequence: TGCGCCAGCAGCCAGGGGTCGGGAGGGCAGTACAATGAGCAGTTCTTC. It is translated as CASSQGSGGQYNEQFF.

The V gene is TRBV6-1, the J gene TRBJ1-1, with 7 bases identical to TRBD1. This CDR3 comprises 14 residues. The J segment lost 4 bases and the V segment lost 7 bases, leaving 9 bases of the junction unmatched. Germline-derived CDR1 and CDR2 are MNHNS and SASEGT. The CDR3 is CASTQEGAGTEAFF. CDR3 sequence (DNA): TGTGCCAGCACCCAGGAGGGGGCCGGCACTGAAGCTTTCTTT.